This T cell receptor (beta chain) was retrieved from a study of identical twins. MiXCR, applied by TCRdb to the 5' RACE reads, yields one record per CDR3 protein. This sample has about 890,000 distinct CDR3 sequences, with about 12% found just once. This clonotype was seen more than once but under ten times. Trimming left V 8 bases short and J 8 bases short, with 10 bases between. This CDR3 has 11 residues. In germline, CDR1 is WSHSY, CDR2 SAAADI. Another study also made use of these data, one on yellow fever vaccine responses in identical twins.

The TCR sequence derives from a woman aged 18-35 years in good health. The V and J genes are TRBV10-2 and TRBJ2-1; D is ambiguous. The sample was PBMCs. CDR3 bases: TGCGCCAGCTTTCTCCGGTATGAGCAGTTCTTC. It yields the protein CASFLRYEQFF.